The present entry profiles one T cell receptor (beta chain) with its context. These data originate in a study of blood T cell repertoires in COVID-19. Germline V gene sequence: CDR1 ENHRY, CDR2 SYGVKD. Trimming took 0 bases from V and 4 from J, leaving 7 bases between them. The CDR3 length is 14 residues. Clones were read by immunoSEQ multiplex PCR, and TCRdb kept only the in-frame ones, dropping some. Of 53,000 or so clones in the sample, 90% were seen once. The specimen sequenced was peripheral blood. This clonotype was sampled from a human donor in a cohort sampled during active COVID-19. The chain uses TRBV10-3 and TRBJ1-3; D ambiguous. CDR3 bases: TGTGCCATCAGTGAGTCGACTCGGGGAAACACCATATATTTT. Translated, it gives CAISESTRGNTIYF.